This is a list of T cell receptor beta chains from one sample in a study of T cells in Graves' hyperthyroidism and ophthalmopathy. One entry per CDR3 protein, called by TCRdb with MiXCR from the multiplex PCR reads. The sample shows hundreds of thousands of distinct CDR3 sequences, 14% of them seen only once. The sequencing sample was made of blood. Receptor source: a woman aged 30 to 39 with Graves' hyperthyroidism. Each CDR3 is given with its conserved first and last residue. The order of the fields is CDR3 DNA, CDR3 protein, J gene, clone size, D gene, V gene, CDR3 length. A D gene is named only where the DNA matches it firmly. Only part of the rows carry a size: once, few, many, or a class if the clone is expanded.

cdr3_nt: TGCAGCGTTTCCGAGGGGCCGTCAAATTCACCCCTCCACTTT; cdr3_aa: CSVSEGPSNSPLHF; j_call: TRBJ1-6; clone_size: -; d_call: -; v_call: TRBV29-1; cdr3_length: 14
cdr3_nt: TGTGCCAGCAGGGTCCAGAGCTCCTACGAGCAGTACTTC; cdr3_aa: CASRVQSSYEQYF; j_call: TRBJ2-7; clone_size: many; d_call: -; v_call: TRBV28; cdr3_length: 13
cdr3_nt: TGCGCCAGCAGCCAAGACTTAGCTGGGGGCAATCAGCCCCAGCATTTT; cdr3_aa: CASSQDLAGGNQPQHF; j_call: TRBJ1-5; clone_size: -; d_call: -; v_call: TRBV4-3; cdr3_length: 16
cdr3_nt: TGTGCCAGTACCCCTGGTTATTCTGGGGCCAACGTCCTGACTTTC; cdr3_aa: CASTPGYSGANVLTF; j_call: TRBJ2-6; clone_size: -; d_call: -; v_call: TRBV19; cdr3_length: 15
cdr3_nt: TGTGCCACCAGCAGAGATTGGGTTTCGGGGCAAGCGAACACTGAAGCTTTCTTT; cdr3_aa: CATSRDWVSGQANTEAFF; j_call: TRBJ1-1; clone_size: many; d_call: -; v_call: TRBV15; cdr3_length: 18
cdr3_nt: TGTGCCAGCAGTTTGGAACTAGCGGGAGAGGATACGCAGTATTTT; cdr3_aa: CASSLELAGEDTQYF; j_call: TRBJ2-3; clone_size: many; d_call: TRBD2; v_call: TRBV28; cdr3_length: 15
cdr3_nt: TGTGCCAGCACCCTTATAGCTGAGCAGTTCTTC; cdr3_aa: CASTLIAEQFF; j_call: TRBJ2-1; clone_size: many; d_call: -; v_call: TRBV11-2; cdr3_length: 11
cdr3_nt: TGTGCCAGCAGTTTCCCCTCTAACACCGGGGAGCTGTTTTTT; cdr3_aa: CASSFPSNTGELFF; j_call: TRBJ2-2; clone_size: many; d_call: -; v_call: TRBV28; cdr3_length: 14
cdr3_nt: TGCAGCGTTCGTGGCAGGGGTGAGGCCGAGCAGTACTTC; cdr3_aa: CSVRGRGEAEQYF; j_call: TRBJ2-7; clone_size: many; d_call: -; v_call: TRBV29-1; cdr3_length: 13
cdr3_nt: TGTGCCAGCAGCTTAGGTTGGCTAGCGGGAGGCTACAATGAGCAGTTCTTC; cdr3_aa: CASSLGWLAGGYNEQFF; j_call: TRBJ2-1; clone_size: many; d_call: TRBD2; v_call: TRBV7-2; cdr3_length: 17
cdr3_nt: TGTGCCGCCAGCGGGAGGGTTGCAGATACGCAGTATTTT; cdr3_aa: CAASGRVADTQYF; j_call: TRBJ2-3; clone_size: -; d_call: TRBD2; v_call: TRBV7-8; cdr3_length: 13
cdr3_nt: TGTGCCAGCAGTTACCCTCAGACGGTTAGCACAGATACGCAGTATTTT; cdr3_aa: CASSYPQTVSTDTQYF; j_call: TRBJ2-3; clone_size: few; d_call: -; v_call: TRBV6-5; cdr3_length: 16
cdr3_nt: TGTGCCAGCAGCAACTTTGGAGGGGTCGAGCAGTACTTC; cdr3_aa: CASSNFGGVEQYF; j_call: TRBJ2-7; clone_size: many; d_call: -; v_call: TRBV2; cdr3_length: 13
cdr3_nt: TGTGCCAGCAGCCAAACATGGGGGGATGGCTACACCTTC; cdr3_aa: CASSQTWGDGYTF; j_call: TRBJ1-2; clone_size: -; d_call: -; v_call: TRBV3-1; cdr3_length: 13
cdr3_nt: TGTGCCAGCAGTCCCGCGGGACTCCCCTACAATGAGCAGTTCTTC; cdr3_aa: CASSPAGLPYNEQFF; j_call: TRBJ2-1; clone_size: many; d_call: -; v_call: TRBV27; cdr3_length: 15
cdr3_nt: TGTGCCATCAAAGGGACAGGGGTTCTCTATGGCTACACCTTC; cdr3_aa: CAIKGTGVLYGYTF; j_call: TRBJ1-2; clone_size: few; d_call: TRBD1; v_call: TRBV10-3; cdr3_length: 14
cdr3_nt: TGTGCCAGCTTGGTCGACACCGGGGAGCTGTTTTTT; cdr3_aa: CASLVDTGELFF; j_call: TRBJ2-2; clone_size: many; d_call: -; v_call: TRBV6-1; cdr3_length: 12
cdr3_nt: TGTGCCACCAGCAGAGATCTGGACAGGTCACAGACCCAGTACTTC; cdr3_aa: CATSRDLDRSQTQYF; j_call: TRBJ2-5; clone_size: many; d_call: TRBD1; v_call: TRBV15; cdr3_length: 15
cdr3_nt: TGTGCCAGCAGTGAGTTGACAGCTAGCACAGATACGCAGTATTTT; cdr3_aa: CASSELTASTDTQYF; j_call: TRBJ2-3; clone_size: many; d_call: -; v_call: TRBV12-3/TRBV12-4; cdr3_length: 15
cdr3_nt: TGTGCCATCACCGCGGGGCAGGGAGATCAGCCCCAGCATTTT; cdr3_aa: CAITAGQGDQPQHF; j_call: TRBJ1-5; clone_size: few; d_call: -; v_call: TRBV10-3; cdr3_length: 14
cdr3_nt: TGTGCCAGCAGCCCGGAGGGAACAGGGGGCGGCTACACCTTC; cdr3_aa: CASSPEGTGGGYTF; j_call: TRBJ1-2; clone_size: -; d_call: TRBD1; v_call: TRBV3-1; cdr3_length: 14
cdr3_nt: TGTGCCAGCAGATCACCGGGACAAGCCTACGAGCAGTACTTC; cdr3_aa: CASRSPGQAYEQYF; j_call: TRBJ2-7; clone_size: -; d_call: -; v_call: TRBV5-8; cdr3_length: 14
cdr3_nt: TGTGCCGGCAGTTCCCAGGTAGACTATGGCTACACCTTC; cdr3_aa: CAGSSQVDYGYTF; j_call: TRBJ1-2; clone_size: -; d_call: -; v_call: TRBV5-5; cdr3_length: 13
cdr3_nt: TGTGCCAGTAGTCCAGGCCCGCGGGGCTACGAGCAGTACTTC; cdr3_aa: CASSPGPRGYEQYF; j_call: TRBJ2-7; clone_size: many; d_call: -; v_call: TRBV19; cdr3_length: 14
cdr3_nt: TGCAGTGCTAGAGTCAGAGCGGGCTACGAGCAGTACTTC; cdr3_aa: CSARVRAGYEQYF; j_call: TRBJ2-7; clone_size: few; d_call: -; v_call: TRBV20-1; cdr3_length: 13
cdr3_nt: TGTGCCAGCAGTGAATCCCCCGCTGGGGCCAACGTCCTGACTTTC; cdr3_aa: CASSESPAGANVLTF; j_call: TRBJ2-6; clone_size: few; d_call: -; v_call: TRBV6-1; cdr3_length: 15
cdr3_nt: TGTGCCAGCAGCTTGGGGGGACTTGCCTTCCTCAAAAACATTCAGTACTTC; cdr3_aa: CASSLGGLAFLKNIQYF; j_call: TRBJ2-4; clone_size: -; d_call: -; v_call: TRBV11-2; cdr3_length: 17
cdr3_nt: TGTGCCACCAGTGATAGGGCTAGCGGGATTGTCAATGAGCAGTTCTTC; cdr3_aa: CATSDRASGIVNEQFF; j_call: TRBJ2-1; clone_size: many; d_call: TRBD2; v_call: TRBV24-1; cdr3_length: 16
cdr3_nt: TGCAGCGTTGTGGAGGTTGAGCAGTTCTTC; cdr3_aa: CSVVEVEQFF; j_call: TRBJ2-1; clone_size: -; d_call: -; v_call: TRBV29-1; cdr3_length: 10